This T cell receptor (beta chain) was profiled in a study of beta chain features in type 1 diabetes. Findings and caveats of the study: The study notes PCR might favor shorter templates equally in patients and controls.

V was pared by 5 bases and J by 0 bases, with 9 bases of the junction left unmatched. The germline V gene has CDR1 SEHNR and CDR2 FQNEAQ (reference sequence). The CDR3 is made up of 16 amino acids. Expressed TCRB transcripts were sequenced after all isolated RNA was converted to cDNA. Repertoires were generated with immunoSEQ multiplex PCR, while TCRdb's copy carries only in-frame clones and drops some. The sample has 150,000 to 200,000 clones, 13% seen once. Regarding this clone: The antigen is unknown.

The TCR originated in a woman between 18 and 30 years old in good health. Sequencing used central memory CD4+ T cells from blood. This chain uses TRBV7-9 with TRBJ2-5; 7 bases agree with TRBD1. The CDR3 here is CASSPGDRRYQETQYF. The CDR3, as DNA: TGTGCCAGCAGCCCAGGGGACAGACGGTACCAAGAGACCCAGTACTTC.